This TCR beta chain was profiled in a study of cytomegalovirus exposure and HLA in healthy donors. Study outcomes and limitations: Association of approximately 16,000 TCR beta sequences with HLA alleles was found at 0.05 false discovery rate in a later analysis.

Researchers ran the PCR with 60 Vbeta and 13 Jbeta primers. The data were produced by immunoSEQ multiplex PCR, yet TCRdb's version contains in-frame clones alone and is incomplete. The repertoire consists of some 130,000 clones, with 79% occurring once and the leading ten covering 6% to 7.5%. The germline V and J ends were trimmed by 4 bases and 6 bases, with 13 bases remaining between them. The CDR3 sequence is 13 residues long. Germline V CDR1 and CDR2: SGHTA, FQGTGA. This clone was detected only a few times. Its antigen is unidentified. This clonotype originated in a man aged 35 to 55 in good health and CMV-seropositive. What was sequenced was PBMCs. The rearrangement links TRBV7-3 to TRBJ2-7, with no clear D. The CDR3 spells CASSSQRASEQYF. CDR3 coding DNA: TGTGCCAGCAGCTCCCAGCGAGCAAGCGAGCAGTACTTC. Combining the CDR3 with reference TRBV7-3 and TRBJ2-7 gives the whole variable domain GAGVSQTPSNKVTEKGKYVELRCDPISGHTALYWYRQSLGQGPEFLIYFQGTGAADDSGLPNDRFFAVRPEGSVSTLKIQRTERGDSAVYLCASSSQRASEQYFGPGTRLTVT.